Presented here are 15 T cell receptor beta chains from one specimen sequenced in a study of T cell responses to AZD1222 COVID-19 vaccine (dated by TCRdb to 2020 to 2022). The protocol used for the library was the immunoSEQ multiplex PCR assay. TCRdb holds this immuneACCESS table with in-frame rearrangements only. Some clones are missing; in checked studies, unresolved V genes explain under half, and the rest has no known cause. The sample table lists 180,000 or so clones, around 89% of them with a count of one. Clones ranked in the top ten supply 25% to 30% of the sample. Sample time point, as interpreted from the label and publication: about 28 days (+/-7) after the second vaccine dose. The source was peripheral blood, collected 28 days after the second AZD1222 dose. These receptor sequences come from an adult who received the AZD1222 COVID-19 vaccine.

This chain links TRBV28 with TRBJ2-1; the match to TRBD2 covers 7 bases. The germline V gene encodes CDR1 MDHEN and CDR2 SYDVKM. Unmatched junction bases numbered 4, after V lost 7 bases and J lost 7 bases. The CDR3 has 12 amino acids. The CDR3 DNA reads TGTGCCAGCACCACCGGGGGGAATGAGCAGTTCTTC. It translates to CASTTGGNEQFF.

The CDR3 coding sequence is TGTGCCAGTAGTCCTCGCACAGATACGCAGTATTTT. Translated: CASSPRTDTQYF. This chain links TRBV19 with TRBJ2-3; no reliable D call. The V gene's germline CDR1 is LNHDA and CDR2 SQIVND (reference sequence). This CDR3 spans 12 amino acids. V was trimmed by 5 bases and J by 1 base, leaving 4 bases between them.

The chain employs TRBV3-1 (or the pseudogene TRBV3-2) and TRBJ1-5; 8 nucleotides match TRBD1. Germline V gene data show CDR1 as LGHDT and CDR2 as YNNKEL (reference sequence). The length of the CDR3 is 15 residues. J was trimmed by 4 bases and V by 4 bases; bases with no gene match: 6. Here the CDR3 reads CASSPGTGGNQPQHF. The CDR3 DNA reads as TGTGCCAGCAGCCCCGGGACAGGCGGAAATCAGCCCCAGCATTTT.

This rearrangement joins TRBV18 to TRBJ1-3; no clear D gene. This CDR3 contains 15 residues. V gave up 1 base and J gave up 0 bases, with 7 bases separating them. Germline V CDR1 and CDR2: KGHSH, LQKENI. CDR3 in amino acids: CASSPQPRSGNTIYF. The DNA of the CDR3 is TGTGCCAGCTCACCACAGCCACGCTCTGGAAACACCATATATTTT. The complete variable domain, with remaining parts taken from reference TRBV18 and TRBJ1-3, reads NAGVMQNPRHLVRRRGQEARLRCSPMKGHSHVYWYRQLPEEGLKFMVYLQKENIIDESGMPKERFSAEFPKEGPSILRIQQVVRGDSAAYFCASSPQPRSGNTIYFGEGSWLTVV.

Notes on this clone: Other DNA sequences in the same sample also yield this CDR3. DNA for the CDR3: TGTGCCAGCAGTTTTAATGAGCAGTTCTTC. Its protein is CASSFNEQFF. The V and J genes are TRBV28 and TRBJ2-1; D gene unclear. Per germline, CDR1 MDHEN and CDR2 SYDVKM. CDR3 size: 10 residues. With 3 bases removed from V and 7 bases from J, the gap between germline ends came to 1 base. Together with reference TRBV28 and TRBJ2-1, the CDR3 gives the full variable domain: DVKVTQSSRYLVKRTGEKVFLECVQDMDHENMFWYRQDPGLGLRLIYFSYDVKMKEKGDIPEGYSVSREKKERFSLILESASTNQTSMYLCASSFNEQFFGPGTRLTVL.

This clone showed up just a few times. Here the CDR3 reads CASSTGGGTGDQPQHF. CDR3 DNA sequence: TGTGCCAGCAGTACGGGGGGCGGGACAGGGGATCAGCCCCAGCATTTT. The chain is built from TRBV2 and TRBJ1-5; 10 nucleotides agree with TRBD1. This CDR3 contains 16 residues. Trimming removed 5 bases from V and 5 bases from J; junction bases left unmatched: 9. From germline, CDR1 is SNHLY and CDR2 FYNNEI.

This chain uses TRBV4-2 with TRBJ2-1; 9 nucleotides match TRBD2. The CDR3 covers 14 residues. V lost 3 bases to trimming and J lost 9 bases; unmatched junction nucleotides: 6. Germline V gene data show CDR1 as LGHNA and CDR2 as YNFKEQ. For the CDR3, the DNA is TGTGCCAGCAGCCACCCGACTAGCGGTGGTGAGCAGTTCTTC. Translation gives CASSHPTSGGEQFF.

The chain couples TRBV11-3 to TRBJ2-1; a possible D gene is TRBD2 (6 bases). The germline V gene encodes CDR1 SGHNT and CDR2 YENEEA. Trimming pared 1 base from V and 6 bases from J, leaving 13 bases between. This CDR3 is 15 amino acids long. CDR3 nucleotide sequence: TGTGCCAGCAGCTTAGGGGCGGGGTCCGCCAATGAGCAGTTCTTC. Protein product: CASSLGAGSANEQFF.

The chain couples TRBV7-2 to TRBJ2-3; D perhaps matches TRBD1 (5 bases). The CDR3 sequence is 13 residues long. Germline V gives CDR1 SGHTA, CDR2 FQGNSA. V dropped 1 base and J dropped 5 bases, with 7 bases sitting between them. CDR3 protein: CASSLDQGDTQYF. DNA for the CDR3: TGTGCCAGCAGCTTAGATCAGGGAGATACGCAGTATTTT.

The gene calls are TRBV4-2 and TRBJ2-3; TRBD2 matches 8 bases. The CDR3 length is 16 residues. With V trimmed by 0 bases and J by 2 bases, 4 bases remained unmatched. Germline loops: CDR1 LGHNA, CDR2 YNFKEQ. The CDR3 nucleotides read TGTGCCAGCAGCCAAGAGCAGACTAGCGCCACAGATACGCAGTATTTT. This encodes CASSQEQTSATDTQYF.

V and J are TRBV12-3 or TRBV12-4 and TRBJ1-5; the D is unclear. There are 13 residues in the CDR3. Trimming took 3 bases from V and 7 from J, leaving 10 bases between them. The CDR3 sequence is CASSFPLGQPQHF. The CDR3, as DNA: TGTGCCAGCAGTTTCCCCCTTGGACAGCCCCAGCATTTT.

This sequence joins TRBV19 and TRBJ1-6; no clear D gene. Germline values: CDR1 LNHDA, CDR2 SQIVND (reference sequence). Deletions cut 2 bases from V and 4 bases from J, with 6 bases between. This CDR3 spans 14 amino acids. The CDR3 bases are TGTGCCAGTAGTATACTCCCTTATAATTCACCCCTCCACTTT. This gives the protein CASSILPYNSPLHF. The full variable domain, with the rest looked up from reference TRBV19 and TRBJ1-6, is DGGITQSPKYLFRKEGQNVTLSCEQNLNHDAMYWYRQDPGQGLRLIYYSQIVNDFQKGDIAEGYSVSREKKESFPLTVTSAQKNPTAFYLCASSILPYNSPLHFGNGTRLTVT.

This sequence joins TRBV19 and TRBJ2-3; D ambiguous. The V gene lost 3 bases and the J gene lost 0 bases, with 13 bases spanning the gap. Germline CDR1 LNHDA, CDR2 SQIVND (reference sequence). CDR3 length equals 16 residues. DNA for the CDR3: TGTGCCAGTAGTATGATGCGATCCGCTAGCACAGATACGCAGTATTTT. Protein sequence: CASSMMRSASTDTQYF.

In the case of this clone: The identical CDR3 is also encoded by other nucleotide sequences in the sample. The rearrangement joins TRBV9 to TRBJ2-7; 13 positions match TRBD2. The V gene end was trimmed by 3 bases and the J gene end by 3 bases; junction bases not matched to a gene: 3. Germline V CDR1 and CDR2: SGDLS, YYNGEE. The CDR3 sequence is 15 residues long. CDR3 region: CASSAGLAGDYEQYF. For the CDR3, the DNA is TGTGCCAGCAGCGCCGGACTAGCGGGAGACTACGAGCAGTACTTC. Supplemented by reference TRBV9 and TRBJ2-7, the full variable domain reads DSGVTQTPKHLITATGQRVTLRCSPRSGDLSVYWYQQSLDQGLQFLIQYYNGEERAKGNILERFSAQQFPDLHSELNLSSLELGDSALYFCASSAGLAGDYEQYFGPGTRLTVT.

The chain joins TRBV11-1 to TRBJ2-2; perhaps TRBD2 as D (5 bases). Germline V gives CDR1 SGHAT, CDR2 FQDESV (reference sequence). The CDR3 totals 15 residues. Trimming pared 2 bases from V and 2 bases from J, leaving 9 bases between. In DNA, the CDR3 is TGTGCCAGCAGCTTATCACGACTAAACACCGGGGAGCTGTTTTTT. Translated, it gives CASSLSRLNTGELFF.